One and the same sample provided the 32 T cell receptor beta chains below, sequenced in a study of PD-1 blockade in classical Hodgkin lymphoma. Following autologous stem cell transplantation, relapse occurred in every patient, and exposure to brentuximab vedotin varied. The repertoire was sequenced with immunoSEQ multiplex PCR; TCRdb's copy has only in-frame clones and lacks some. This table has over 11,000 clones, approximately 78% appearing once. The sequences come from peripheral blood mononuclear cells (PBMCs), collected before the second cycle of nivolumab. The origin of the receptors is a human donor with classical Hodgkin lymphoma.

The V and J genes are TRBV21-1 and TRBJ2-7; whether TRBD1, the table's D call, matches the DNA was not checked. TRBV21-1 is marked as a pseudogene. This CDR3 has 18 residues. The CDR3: CASTPLNPGTSTHREQYF. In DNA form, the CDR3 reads TGTGCCAGCACCCCTCTTAATCCGGGTACCAGCACACACAGGGAGCAGTACTTC.

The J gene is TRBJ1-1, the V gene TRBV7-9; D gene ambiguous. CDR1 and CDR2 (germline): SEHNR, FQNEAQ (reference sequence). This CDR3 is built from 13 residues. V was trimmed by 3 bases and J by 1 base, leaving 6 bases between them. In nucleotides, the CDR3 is TGTGCCAGCAGCTTGGCGGGGAACACTGAAGCTTTCTTT. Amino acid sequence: CASSLAGNTEAFF. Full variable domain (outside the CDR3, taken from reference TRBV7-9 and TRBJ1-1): DTGVSQNPRHKITKRGQNVTFRCDPISEHNRLYWYRQTLGQGPEFLTYFQNEAQLEKSRLLSDRFSAERPKGSFSTLEIQRTEQGDSAMYLCASSLAGNTEAFFGQGTRLTVV.

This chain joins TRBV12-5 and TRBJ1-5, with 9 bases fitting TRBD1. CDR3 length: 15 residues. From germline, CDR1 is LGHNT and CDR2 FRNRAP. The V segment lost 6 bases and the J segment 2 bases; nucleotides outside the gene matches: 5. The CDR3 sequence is CASGSTGGGNQPQHF. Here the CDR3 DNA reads TGTGCTAGTGGGTCGACAGGGGGTGGCAATCAGCCCCAGCATTTT.

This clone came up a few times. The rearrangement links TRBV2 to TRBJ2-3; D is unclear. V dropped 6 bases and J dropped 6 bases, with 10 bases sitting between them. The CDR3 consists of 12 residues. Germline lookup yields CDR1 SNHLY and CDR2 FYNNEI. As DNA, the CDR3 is TGTGCCAGCAGGGGGATCGCGGATACGCAGTATTTT. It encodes CASRGIADTQYF.

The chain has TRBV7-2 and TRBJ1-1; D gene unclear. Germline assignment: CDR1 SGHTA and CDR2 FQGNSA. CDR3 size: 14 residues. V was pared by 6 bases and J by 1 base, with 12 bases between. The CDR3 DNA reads TGTGCCAGCAGGAAGGACTGGGGGAACACTGAAGCTTTCTTT. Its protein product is CASRKDWGNTEAFF.

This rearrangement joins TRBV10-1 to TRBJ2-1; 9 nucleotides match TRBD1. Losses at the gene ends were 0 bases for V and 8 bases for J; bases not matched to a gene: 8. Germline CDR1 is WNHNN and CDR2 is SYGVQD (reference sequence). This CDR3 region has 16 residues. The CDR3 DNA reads TGCGCCAGCAGTGAGTCTTGGACAGGGGTAGACGATGAGCAGTTCTTC. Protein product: CASSESWTGVDDEQFF.

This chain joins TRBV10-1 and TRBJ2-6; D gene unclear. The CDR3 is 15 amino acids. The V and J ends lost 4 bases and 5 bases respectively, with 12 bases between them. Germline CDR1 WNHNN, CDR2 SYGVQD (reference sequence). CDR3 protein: CASSVTQSRANVLTF. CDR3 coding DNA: TGCGCCAGCAGTGTCACACAAAGTCGGGCCAACGTCCTGACTTTC.

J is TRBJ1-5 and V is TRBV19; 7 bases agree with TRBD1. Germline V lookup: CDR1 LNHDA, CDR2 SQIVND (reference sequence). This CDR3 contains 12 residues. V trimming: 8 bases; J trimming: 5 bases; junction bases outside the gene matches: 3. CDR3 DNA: TGTGCCAGTGACAGGGAAGATCAGCCCCAGCATTTT. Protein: CASDREDQPQHF.

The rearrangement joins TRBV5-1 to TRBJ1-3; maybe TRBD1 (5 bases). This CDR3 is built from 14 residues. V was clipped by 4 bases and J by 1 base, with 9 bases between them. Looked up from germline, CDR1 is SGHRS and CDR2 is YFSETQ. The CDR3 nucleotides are TGCGCCAGCAGCCCTCAGGGATCTGGAAACACCATATATTTT. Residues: CASSPQGSGNTIYF.

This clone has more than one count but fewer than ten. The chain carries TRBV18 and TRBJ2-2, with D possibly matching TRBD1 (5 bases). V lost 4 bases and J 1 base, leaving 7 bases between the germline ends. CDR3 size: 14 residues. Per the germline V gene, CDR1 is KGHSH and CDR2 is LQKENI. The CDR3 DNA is TGTGCCAGCTCACAACAGGAGAACACCGGGGAGCTGTTTTTT. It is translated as CASSQQENTGELFF.

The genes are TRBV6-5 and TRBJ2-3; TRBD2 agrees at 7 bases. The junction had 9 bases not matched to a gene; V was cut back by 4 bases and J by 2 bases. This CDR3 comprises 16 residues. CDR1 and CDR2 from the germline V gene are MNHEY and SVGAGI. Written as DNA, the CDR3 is TGTGCCAGCAGTTTCCACGGGACTACCCTCACAGATACGCAGTATTTT. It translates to CASSFHGTTLTDTQYF.

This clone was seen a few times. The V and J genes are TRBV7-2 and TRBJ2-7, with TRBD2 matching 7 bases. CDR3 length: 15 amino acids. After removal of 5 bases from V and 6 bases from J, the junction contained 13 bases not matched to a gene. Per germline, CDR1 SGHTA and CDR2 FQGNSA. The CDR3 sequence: CASSAYGTTFREQYF. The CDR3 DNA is TGTGCCAGCAGCGCCTACGGGACTACCTTTCGCGAGCAGTACTTC.

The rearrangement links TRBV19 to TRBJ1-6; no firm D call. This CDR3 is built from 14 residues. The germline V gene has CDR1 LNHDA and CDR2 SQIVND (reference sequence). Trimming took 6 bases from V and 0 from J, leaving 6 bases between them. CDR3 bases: TGTGCCAGTAGGCAGAGCTCCTATAATTCACCCCTCCACTTT. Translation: CASRQSSYNSPLHF.

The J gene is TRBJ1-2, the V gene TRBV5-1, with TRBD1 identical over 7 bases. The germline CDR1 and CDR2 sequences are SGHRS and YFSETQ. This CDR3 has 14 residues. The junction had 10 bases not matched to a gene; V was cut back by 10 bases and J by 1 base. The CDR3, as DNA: TGCGCCGCTCGGAGGGGGCCATATAACTATGGCTACACCTTC. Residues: CAARRGPYNYGYTF.

The CDR3 here is CASSLALSSYEQYF. CDR3 DNA: TGTGCCAGCAGCTTGGCCCTGTCCTCCTACGAGCAGTACTTC. The chain recombines TRBV5-8 with TRBJ2-7, with D unresolved. The V end was cut by 0 bases, the J end by 0 bases, with 7 bases between. The CDR3 is 14 residues long. CDR1 is SGHTS, CDR2 YDEGEE, per germline.

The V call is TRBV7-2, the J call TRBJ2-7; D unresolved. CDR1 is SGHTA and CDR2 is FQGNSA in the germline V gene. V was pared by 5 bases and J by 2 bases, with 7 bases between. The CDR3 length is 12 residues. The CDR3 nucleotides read TGTGCCAGCAGCCAGCAGGCCTACGAGCAGTACTTC. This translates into CASSQQAYEQYF.

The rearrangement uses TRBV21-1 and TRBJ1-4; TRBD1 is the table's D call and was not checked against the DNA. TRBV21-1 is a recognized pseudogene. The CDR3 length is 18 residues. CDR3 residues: CASSSKGQGEPTNEKLFF. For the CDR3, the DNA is TGTGCCAGCAGCAGCAAAGGACAGGGGGAGCCAACTAATGAAAAACTGTTTTTT.

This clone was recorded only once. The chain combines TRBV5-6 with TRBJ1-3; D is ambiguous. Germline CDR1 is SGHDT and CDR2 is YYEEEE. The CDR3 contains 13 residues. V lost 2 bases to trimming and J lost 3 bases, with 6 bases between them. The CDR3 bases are TGTGCCAGCAGCTTAATCCTTGGAAACACCATATATTTT. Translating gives CASSLILGNTIYF.

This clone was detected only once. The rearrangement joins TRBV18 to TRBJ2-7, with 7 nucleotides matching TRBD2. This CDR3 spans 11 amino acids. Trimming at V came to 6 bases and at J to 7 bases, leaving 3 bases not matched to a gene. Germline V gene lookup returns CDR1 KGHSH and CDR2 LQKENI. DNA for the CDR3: TGTGCCAGCTCCAGCGGGGTGGAGCAGTACTTC. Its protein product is CASSSGVEQYF.

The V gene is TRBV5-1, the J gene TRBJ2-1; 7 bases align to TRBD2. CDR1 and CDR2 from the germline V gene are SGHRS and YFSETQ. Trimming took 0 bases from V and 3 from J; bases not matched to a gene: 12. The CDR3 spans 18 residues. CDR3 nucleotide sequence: TGCGCCAGCAGCTTGGAAGGCGGGGGAGTTTCCATCTACAATGAGCAGTTCTTC. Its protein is CASSLEGGGVSIYNEQFF.

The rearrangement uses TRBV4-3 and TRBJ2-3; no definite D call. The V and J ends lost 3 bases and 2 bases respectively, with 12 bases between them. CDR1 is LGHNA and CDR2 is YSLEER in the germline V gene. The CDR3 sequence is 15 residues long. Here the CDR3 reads CASSQARVPTDTQYF. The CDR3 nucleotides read TGCGCCAGCAGCCAGGCCCGGGTGCCCACAGATACGCAGTATTTT.

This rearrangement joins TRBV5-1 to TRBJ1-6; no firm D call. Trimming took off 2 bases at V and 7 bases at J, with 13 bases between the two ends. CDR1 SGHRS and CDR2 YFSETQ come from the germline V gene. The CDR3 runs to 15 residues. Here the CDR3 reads CASSFGFGMNSPLHF. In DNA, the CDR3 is TGCGCCAGCAGCTTCGGGTTCGGTATGAATTCACCCCTCCACTTT.

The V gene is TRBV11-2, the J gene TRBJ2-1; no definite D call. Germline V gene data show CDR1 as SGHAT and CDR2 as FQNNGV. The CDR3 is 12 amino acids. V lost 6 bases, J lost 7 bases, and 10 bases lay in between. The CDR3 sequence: CASRLNGNEQFF. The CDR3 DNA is TGTGCCAGCAGGCTCAATGGGAATGAGCAGTTCTTC.

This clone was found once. Here the CDR3 reads CASSFDPGGATNEKLFF. As DNA, the CDR3 is TGCGCCAGCAGCTTCGACCCAGGGGGTGCAACTAATGAAAAACTGTTTTTT. V usage is TRBV5-1 and J usage is TRBJ1-4; 7 bases are a match to TRBD1. Germline V gene sequence: CDR1 SGHRS, CDR2 YFSETQ. The CDR3 contains 17 residues. V shed 2 bases and J 0 bases; nucleotides not matched to a gene: 7.

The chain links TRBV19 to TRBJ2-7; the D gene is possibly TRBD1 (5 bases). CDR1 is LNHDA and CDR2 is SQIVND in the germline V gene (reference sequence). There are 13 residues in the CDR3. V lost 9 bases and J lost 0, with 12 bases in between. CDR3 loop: CASQGSSSYEQYF. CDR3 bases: TGTGCCAGCCAGGGCAGTAGCTCCTACGAGCAGTACTTC.

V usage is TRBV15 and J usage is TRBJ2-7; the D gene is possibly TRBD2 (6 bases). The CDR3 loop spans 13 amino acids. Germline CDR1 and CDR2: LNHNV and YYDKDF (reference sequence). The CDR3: CGPRRDCTYEQYF. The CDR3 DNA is TGTGGCCCGCGGCGGGATTGCACCTACGAGCAGTACTTC.

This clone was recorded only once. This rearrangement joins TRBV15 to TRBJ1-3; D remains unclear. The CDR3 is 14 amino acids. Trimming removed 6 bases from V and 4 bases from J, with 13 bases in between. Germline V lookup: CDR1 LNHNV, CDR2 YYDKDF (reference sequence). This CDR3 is CATSRGGYGNTIYF. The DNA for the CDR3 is TGTGCCACCAGTCGTGGAGGGTACGGAAACACCATATATTTT.

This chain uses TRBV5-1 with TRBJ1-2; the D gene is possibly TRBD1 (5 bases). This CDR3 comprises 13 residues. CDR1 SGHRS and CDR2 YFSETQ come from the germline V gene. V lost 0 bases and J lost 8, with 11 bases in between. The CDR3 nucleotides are TGCGCCAGCAGCTTGGGAGGGACCTGGGGCTACACCTTC. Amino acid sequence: CASSLGGTWGYTF.

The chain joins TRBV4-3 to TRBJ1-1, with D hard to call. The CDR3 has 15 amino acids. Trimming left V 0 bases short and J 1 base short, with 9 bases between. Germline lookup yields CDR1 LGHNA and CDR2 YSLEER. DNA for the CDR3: TGCGCCAGCAGCCAAGATTCCCTACAGAACACTGAAGCTTTCTTT. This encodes CASSQDSLQNTEAFF.

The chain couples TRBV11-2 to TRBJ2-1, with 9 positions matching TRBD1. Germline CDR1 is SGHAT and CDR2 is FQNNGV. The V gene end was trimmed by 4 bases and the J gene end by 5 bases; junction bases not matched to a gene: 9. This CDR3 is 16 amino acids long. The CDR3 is CASSSLGTGKHNEQFF. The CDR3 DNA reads TGTGCCAGCAGCTCCCTCGGGACAGGGAAACACAATGAGCAGTTCTTC.

CDR3 amino acids: CASSGGRYNEQFF. The CDR3 coding sequence is TGTGCCAGCTCAGGGGGGCGTTACAATGAGCAGTTCTTC. The chain employs TRBV18 and TRBJ2-1; D may correspond to TRBD1 or TRBD2 (6 bases each). Germline CDR1 is KGHSH and CDR2 is LQKENI. Between the trimmed V and J ends, which lost 5 bases and 4 bases, there was a span of 9 bases. CDR3 length: 13 residues. The complete variable domain, with remaining parts taken from reference TRBV18 and TRBJ2-1, reads NAGVMQNPRHLVRRRGQEARLRCSPMKGHSHVYWYRQLPEEGLKFMVYLQKENIIDESGMPKERFSAEFPKEGPSILRIQQVVRGDSAAYFCASSGGRYNEQFFGPGTRLTVL.

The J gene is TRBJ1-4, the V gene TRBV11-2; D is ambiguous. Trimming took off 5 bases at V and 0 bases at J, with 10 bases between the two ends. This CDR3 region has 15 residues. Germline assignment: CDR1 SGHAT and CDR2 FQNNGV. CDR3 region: CASSPDMATNEKLFF. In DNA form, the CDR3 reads TGTGCCAGCAGCCCCGACATGGCAACTAATGAAAAACTGTTTTTT.